This T cell receptor (beta chain) derives from a study of CD8 T cells in Susac syndrome (dated by TCRdb to about 2019). As for the study more broadly: The study used repertoire sequencing to test whether antigen drove CD8+ T cell activation and differentiation in Susac syndrome. Overall results and qualifications from the work: The number of individuals in the TCR sequencing and HLA analysis was recognized as being relatively small.

Peripheral blood CD8+ and CD4+ T cells from healthy donors, Susac syndrome patients and multiple sclerosis patients were profiled by high-throughput TCR beta sequencing. The multiple sclerosis controls were treatment-naive patients whose relapsing-remitting disease, either stable or active, fulfilled the revised McDonald criteria. Bulk CD8+ and CD4+ T cells were purified magnetically by negative isolation, whereas CD8+ TEMRA cells were enriched by FACS. Blood was collected in EDTA tubes and processed within 24 hours, with PBMCs isolated through density gradient centrifugation. PBMCs intended for TCR sequencing were cryopreserved in liquid nitrogen and were subsequently thawed in a 37 degrees C water bath. A purity of at least 90% was achieved for sorted or isolated CD4+, CD8+ and CD8+ TEMRA cells. RNA was extracted with the RNeasy kit and roughly 0.5 to 1 ug was reverse transcribed using random hexamers. The immunoSEQ multiplex PCR assay, which covers 54 Vbeta and 13 Jbeta segments, was used to amplify TCR beta CDR3 regions. PCR amplification bias was corrected by using a synthetic template baseline for primer optimization and computational correction. The authors processed their data as follows. Reads were annotated to V, D and J genes according to IMGT and were analyzed with immunoSEQ Analyzer, with only productive sequences retained. Clonality was computed as one minus Shannon entropy normalized by log2 of the number of productive unique sequences. For each patient and control, public and private clones were evaluated within the 100 most prevalent clones. Susac-specific clones were defined as absent from healthy and MS cohorts, about 1,100 published viral clones and other ImmuneACCESS disease sequences. TCRdb redid the processing of the public reads, applying fastp at Q25 and MiXCR, and retained in-frame beta chains. Every CDR3 protein is listed once, alongside the most common genes and DNA of its rows. These V and J calls derive from TCRdb rather than the authors' analysis. The sample profile shows some 260,000 distinct CDR3 sequences; just over 90% of them were found once. Approximately 0.072% of the sample is held by the ten biggest clonotypes.

CDR1 and CDR2 were assigned from the germline V gene (reference sequence) as LGHDT and YNNKEL. The V and J ends are trimmed by 3 bases and 10 bases, leaving 13 bases between them. The CDR3 runs 14 amino acids, cysteine and phenylalanine included. Of the read, only the CDR3 DNA is kept; its 42 bases are in frame from base 1. For this clonotype: Its recognized antigen is unknown. No base-level quality is on record; no much larger clone is a single base apart.

Sequencing was carried out using CD4+ T cells from PBMCs. The sequence links TRBV3-1 to TRBJ1-6; the D segment could be TRBD1, given 6 matching bases. This sequence was found in a human donor with multiple sclerosis. DNA sequence: TGTGCCAGCAGCCACGCAGGGGCGAACTCACCCCTCCACTTT. The resulting protein is CASSHAGANSPLHF.